The present entry profiles one T cell receptor (beta chain) with its context. Repertoires were generated with immunoSEQ multiplex PCR, while TCRdb's copy carries only in-frame clones and drops some. The sample holds 85,000 to 100,000 clones, around 90% seen once. Germline V gene data show CDR1 as SGHDN and CDR2 as FVKESK. The V segment lost 2 bases and the J segment 1 base; nucleotides outside the gene matches: 4. This CDR3 spans 15 amino acids. The sample belongs to a study of T cell changes during pregnancy in multiple sclerosis. V is TRBV14 and J is TRBJ1-1; 7 nucleotides match TRBD1. The TCR sequence derives from a female donor with multiple sclerosis, enrolled in a pregnancy study. The sample consisted of peripheral blood, taken in the first trimester of pregnancy. CDR3 sequence (DNA): TGTGCCAGCAGCCAAAGGACAGGCAGGAACACTGAAGCTTTCTTT. The encoded protein is CASSQRTGRNTEAFF.